This entry describes one TCR beta chain. Antigen specificity is unknown. Trimming at V came to 11 bases and at J to 7 bases, leaving 22 bases not matched to a gene. This CDR3 is built from 16 residues. The germline V gene has CDR1 SGHTA and CDR2 FQGNSA. This entry comes from a study of CD8+CD57+ T cells in acquired aplastic anemia. Study background: When averaged, DNA from sorted CD4+ and CD8+ cells came to about 3 ug.

CD8+CD57+ cell expansion had been shown by flow cytometry in patients chosen for sequencing. Every one of the patients had aplastic anemia (severe, acquired). Study outcomes and limitations: Patients and controls shared over 25 CD8+ CDR3 sequences, highly expressed in patients. Levels of CD8+ Simpson's diversity were not significantly distinct in patients versus controls.

Investigators profiled TCR beta VDJ and CDR3 from genomic DNA template. TCRdb reprocessed the reads with MiXCR, giving one entry per CDR3 protein. This sample has approximately 250,000 distinct CDR3 sequences, with approximately 80% found just once. The clonotype originates from a human donor with aplastic anemia. The sample taken for sequencing was sorted CD4+, CD8+, or CD8+CD57+ T cells (not recorded which) from PBMCs. The J gene is TRBJ1-2, the V gene TRBV7-2, with TRBD1 matching over 7 bases. CDR3 in amino acids: CAGQVARDAQVFGYTF. CDR3 in DNA: TGTGCCGGACAGGTGGCGAGGGACGCGCAGGTCTTTGGCTACACCTTC.